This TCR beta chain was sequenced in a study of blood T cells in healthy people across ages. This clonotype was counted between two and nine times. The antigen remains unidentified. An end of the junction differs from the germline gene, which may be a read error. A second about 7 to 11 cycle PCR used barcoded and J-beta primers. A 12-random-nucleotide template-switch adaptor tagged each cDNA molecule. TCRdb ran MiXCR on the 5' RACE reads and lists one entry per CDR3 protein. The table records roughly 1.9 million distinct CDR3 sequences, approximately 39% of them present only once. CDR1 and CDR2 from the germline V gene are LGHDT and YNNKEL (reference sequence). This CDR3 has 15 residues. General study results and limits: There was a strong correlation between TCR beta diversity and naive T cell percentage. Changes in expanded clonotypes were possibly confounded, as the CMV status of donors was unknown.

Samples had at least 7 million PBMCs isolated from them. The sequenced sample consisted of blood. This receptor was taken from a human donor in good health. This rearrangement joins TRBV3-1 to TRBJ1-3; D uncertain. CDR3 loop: CACSRAGSSGNTIYF. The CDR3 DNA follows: TGTGCCTGCAGCCGGGCGGGAAGCTCTGGAAACACCATATATTTT.